This entry describes one T cell receptor beta chain. The target antigen is unknown. This specimen comes from a study of T cells after yellow fever vaccination. The germline V gene encodes CDR1 SGHTA and CDR2 FQGNSA. The trim removed 3 bases at V and 2 bases at J, leaving 8 bases unmatched. This CDR3 has 17 residues. Findings and limits, study-wide: Peak timing came faster in the weaker secondary response, day 5 versus 15.

5'RACE template switching produced TCR cDNA carrying a universal primer site and UMIs. TCRdb re-called the 5' RACE reads through MiXCR, storing one row per CDR3 protein. The sample lists some 340,000 distinct CDR3 sequences, about 10% seen once, with 3% to 3.5% in the top ten. The gene calls are TRBV7-2 and TRBJ2-7, with 12 bases matching TRBD1. Sequenced material: CD4+ T cells sorted from PBMCs, taken 45 days after the yellow fever booster vaccination. The sequence was obtained from a man aged 18 to 30 who received the YFV17D yellow fever vaccine. The CDR3 loop reads CASSFTGTGGAAYEQYF. CDR3 nucleotides: TGTGCCAGCAGCTTCACCGGGACAGGGGGCGCCGCCTACGAGCAGTACTTC.